This T cell receptor beta chain was captured by sequencing in a study of technical replicates of blood from a few donors. TCRdb's copy holds only in-frame clones and misses some; the assay was immunoSEQ multiplex PCR. The sample consists of 70,000 to 95,000 clones, roughly 92% of them appearing once. The CDR3 runs 13 residues. V was pared by 4 bases and J by 4 bases, with 12 bases between. CDR1 SGHRS and CDR2 YFSETQ come from the germline V gene. The V and J genes are TRBV5-1 and TRBJ2-7; D gene uncertain. The receptor was isolated from a human donor in good health. The sequenced material came from T cells isolated from PBMCs. CDR3 in DNA: TGCGCCAGCAGCCCCTCATCCAGATACGAGCAGTACTTC. Encoded protein: CASSPSSRYEQYF.